This T cell receptor beta chain was captured by sequencing in a study of beta chain features in type 1 diabetes. Overall study: Patient and healthy donor groups were alike in age, gender and cell yields.

Since all of the isolated RNA was reverse transcribed, expressed TCRB transcripts were what got sequenced. Repertoires were generated with immunoSEQ multiplex PCR, while TCRdb's copy carries only in-frame clones and drops some. Of hundreds of thousands of clones in the sample, about an eighth were seen once. Study-level results: Patients with Type 1 diabetes showed moderately but significantly shorter TCRB CDR3s in all four CD4+ subsets. Compared to healthy donors, patients appeared to have naive, central memory and Treg TCRB repertoires that were more alike.

A few counts support this clone. What it binds is not known. By way of CD45RO/CCR7/CD25/CD127/CD95/CD27, the CD4+ regulatory, stem cell-like memory, central memory and naive cells were sorted. This sequence was found in a man aged 18 to 29 with type 1 diabetes. Sequences were obtained from naive CD4+ T cells from blood.

The CDR3, as DNA: TGCAGCGCCCAGGGACAGATTAATGAAAAACTGTTTTTT. This translates into CSAQGQINEKLFF. V gene TRBV29-1 combines with J gene TRBJ1-4; 7 positions match TRBD1. Germline V lookup: CDR1 SQVTM, CDR2 ANQGSEA. The CDR3 runs 13 residues. The ends lost 7 bases at V and 4 bases at J; junction bases unmatched: 6.